Presented here are 2 T cell receptor beta chains from one specimen sequenced in a study of cytomegalovirus exposure and HLA in healthy donors. With 60 Vbeta and 13 Jbeta primers, the PCR was carried out. Some clones are missing from TCRdb's copy, which holds only in-frame ones; the method was immunoSEQ multiplex PCR. The table lists 90,000 to 100,000 clones, around three quarters of them singletons, with over 15% in the top ten. Sequences were obtained from PBMCs. The receptors shown here come from a man aged 55 to 69 in good health and CMV-seropositive.

The chain links TRBV27 to TRBJ2-3; the match to TRBD2 covers 7 bases. Germline CDR1 is MNHEY and CDR2 is SMNVEV (reference sequence). The CDR3 spans 16 residues. Trimming at V came to 0 bases and at J to 6 bases, leaving 9 bases not matched to a gene. The DNA of the CDR3 is TGTGCCAGCAGTTTATCGGGGGGAGGGGAGGCGGATACGCAGTATTTT. Amino acids: CASSLSGGGEADTQYF.

J is TRBJ2-3 and V is TRBV2; tentatively, D is TRBD1 (6 bases). Trimming stripped 1 base from V and 0 bases from J, with 8 bases between. Germline V gene lookup returns CDR1 SNHLY and CDR2 FYNNEI. This CDR3 comprises 15 residues. In DNA form, the CDR3 reads TGTGCCAGCAGTGAAGTGGGGGCTAGCACAGATACGCAGTATTTT. Residues: CASSEVGASTDTQYF.